This TCR beta chain was captured in a study of shared clonotypes between healthy human individuals. Each of the donors was a healthy adult who was HIV-negative and had not had a recent acute infection or vaccination. Study-level results: Generally, naive subsets came out with larger estimated richness than memory subsets. Blood alone was sampled, and tissue repertoires likely differ.

Germline CDR1 reads GTSNPN; CDR2 reads SVGIG (reference sequence). Trimming cost V 1 base and J 2 bases, with 9 bases left between them. The length of the CDR3 is 14 residues. To note about this clone: Its antigen is not known.

Produced via immunoSEQ multiplex PCR; TCRdb's table is partial and in-frame only. The sample holds 2,500,000 or so clones; under 95% are singletons and the top ten take 0.35% to 0.45%. This chain links TRBV30 with TRBJ1-3; possibly TRBD1 for D (5 bases). The TCR sequence derives from a man aged 18 to 29 in good health. Some clones in this sample may be carry-over from other donors' samples. Sequencing was done on a sample of naive CD4+ T cells from PBMCs. Noted subset: CD45RA+ positively selected. The CDR3 loop reads CAWSGGLTGNTIYF. CDR3 nucleotide sequence: TGTGCCTGGAGTGGGGGCTTAACTGGAAACACCATATATTTT.